Given below is one T cell receptor (beta chain) in context. What it binds is not known. V dropped 0 bases and J dropped 3 bases, with 8 bases sitting between them. Germline lookup yields CDR1 SGHAT and CDR2 FQNNGV. The CDR3 runs to 14 residues. This sample is part of a study of OX40 agonist ivuxolimab in advanced cancers. Findings and limits, study-wide: Clones of CD4+ and CD8+ blood T cells grew by week 6 at doses of 0.1 to 3.0 mg/kg.

Blood was sampled at baseline, cycle 4 day 1, and cycle 7 day 1. Some clones are missing from TCRdb's copy, which holds only in-frame ones; the method was immunoSEQ multiplex PCR. The table lists more than 75,000 clones, less than 85% of them singletons, with roughly 5.8% in the top ten. The sample consisted of CD4+ or CD8+ T cells sorted from blood, taken in a trial of the OX40 agonist ivuxolimab. The source is an adult with an advanced solid tumor such as melanoma, head and neck, liver or kidney cancer. This chain connects TRBV11-2 to TRBJ2-5, with D unclear. The chain's CDR3 is CASSLDIAEETQYF. As DNA, the CDR3 is TGTGCCAGCAGCTTAGATATCGCGGAAGAGACCCAGTACTTC.